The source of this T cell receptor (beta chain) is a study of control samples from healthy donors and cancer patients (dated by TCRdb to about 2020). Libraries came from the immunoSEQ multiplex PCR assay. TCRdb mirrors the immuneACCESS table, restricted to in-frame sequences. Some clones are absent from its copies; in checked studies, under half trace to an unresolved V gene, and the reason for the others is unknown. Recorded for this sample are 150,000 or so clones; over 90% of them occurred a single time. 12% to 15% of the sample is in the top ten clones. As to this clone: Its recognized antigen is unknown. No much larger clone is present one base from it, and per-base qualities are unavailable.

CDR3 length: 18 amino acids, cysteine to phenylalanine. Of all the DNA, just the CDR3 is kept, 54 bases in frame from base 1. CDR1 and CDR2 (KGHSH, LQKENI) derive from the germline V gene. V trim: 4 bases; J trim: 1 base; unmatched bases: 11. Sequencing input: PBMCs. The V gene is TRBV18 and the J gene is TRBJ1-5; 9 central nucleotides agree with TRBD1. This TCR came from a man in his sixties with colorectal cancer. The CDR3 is CASSLRTGAPLSNQPQHF. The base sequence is TGTGCCAGCTCACTCCGGACAGGGGCCCCTTTAAGCAATCAGCCCCAGCATTTT.